This TCR beta chain was retrieved from a study of CD8 T cells in ankylosing spondylitis. Quantitative barcoded 5'-RACE was used to prepare TCR beta libraries. TCRdb independently ran MiXCR on the 5' RACE reads; one entry per CDR3 protein. The profile shows around 130,000 distinct CDR3 sequences, around 7% of them singletons. This clonotype was recorded many times. Its specificity is not known. Notes on the study in general: The authors reported significant enrichment of disease-linked clones in matched ankylosing spondylitis synovial fluid. Some of the motif variants had earlier been found in reactive arthritis patients' fluid and blood.

V was shortened by 1 base and J by 10 bases, with 7 bases between the two germline ends. This CDR3 comprises 11 residues. Germline V gene lookup returns CDR1 LGHDT and CDR2 YNNKEL (reference sequence). The sample taken for sequencing was blood, either unsorted or a sorted T cell fraction (not recorded which). The receptor was isolated from a male donor with ankylosing spondylitis or in good health (not recorded which). V gene TRBV3-1 combines with J gene TRBJ1-1; D ambiguous. The CDR3 here is CASSQGSPAFF. DNA of the CDR3: TGTGCCAGCAGCCAAGGCTCCCCAGCTTTCTTT.